The present TCR beta chain was sequenced within a study of cytomegalovirus exposure and HLA in healthy donors. Study-wide results and caveats: A later analysis found TCR association rates differed by HLA locus, highest for DRB1 and lowest for HLA-C.

Concerning this clone itself: Its antigen is unknown.

It was with 60 Vbeta and 13 Jbeta primers that the PCR ran. Assay: immunoSEQ multiplex PCR; the TCRdb copy retains only in-frame clones and omits some. The sample holds approximately 130,000 clones; roughly 60% are singletons and the top ten take 2% to 3%. Sequenced material: PBMCs. The clonotype originates from a middle-aged woman in good health and CMV-seronegative.

The DNA for the CDR3 is TGCGCCAGCAGCTTGGAAGGGGGCGAAGGGGAGACCCAGTACTTC. This codes for CASSLEGGEGETQYF. The chain joins TRBV5-1 to TRBJ2-5; 7 bases line up with TRBD1. Per germline, CDR1 SGHRS and CDR2 YFSETQ. V gave up 0 bases and J gave up 5 bases; unmatched junction bases: 7. This CDR3 spans 15 amino acids. Full variable domain (rest looked up from reference TRBV5-1 and TRBJ2-5): KAGVTQTPRYLIKTRGQQVTLSCSPISGHRSVSWYQQTPGQGLQFLFEYFSETQRNKGNFPGRFSGRQFSNSRSEMNVSTLELGDSALYLCASSLEGGEGETQYFGPGTRLLVL.